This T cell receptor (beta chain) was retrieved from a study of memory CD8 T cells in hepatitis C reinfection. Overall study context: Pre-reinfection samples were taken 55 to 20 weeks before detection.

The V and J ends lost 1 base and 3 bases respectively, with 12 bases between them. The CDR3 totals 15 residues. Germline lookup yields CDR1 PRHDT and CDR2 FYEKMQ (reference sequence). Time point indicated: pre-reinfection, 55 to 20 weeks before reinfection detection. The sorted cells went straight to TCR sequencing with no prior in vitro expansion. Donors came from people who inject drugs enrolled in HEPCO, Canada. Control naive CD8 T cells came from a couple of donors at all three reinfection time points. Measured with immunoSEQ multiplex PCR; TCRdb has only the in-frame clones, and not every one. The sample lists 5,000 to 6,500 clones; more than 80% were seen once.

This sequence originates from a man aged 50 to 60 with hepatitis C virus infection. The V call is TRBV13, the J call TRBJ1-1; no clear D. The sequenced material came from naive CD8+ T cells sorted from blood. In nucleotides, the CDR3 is TGTGCCAGCAGCTTAGAGAGGGAGGAAGACACTGAAGCTTTCTTT. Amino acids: CASSLEREEDTEAFF.